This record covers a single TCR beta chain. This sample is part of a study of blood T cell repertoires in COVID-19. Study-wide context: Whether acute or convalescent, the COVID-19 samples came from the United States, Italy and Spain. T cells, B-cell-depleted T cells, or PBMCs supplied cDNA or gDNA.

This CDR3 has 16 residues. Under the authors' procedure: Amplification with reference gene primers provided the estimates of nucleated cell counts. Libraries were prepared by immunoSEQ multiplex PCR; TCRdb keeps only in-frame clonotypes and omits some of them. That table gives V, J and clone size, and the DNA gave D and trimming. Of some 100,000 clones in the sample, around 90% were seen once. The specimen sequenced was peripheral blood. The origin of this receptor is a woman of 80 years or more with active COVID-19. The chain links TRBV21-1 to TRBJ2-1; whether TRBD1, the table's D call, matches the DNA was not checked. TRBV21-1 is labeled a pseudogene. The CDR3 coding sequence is TGTGCCAGCAGCAAATGGGCCAACAGCTCCTACAATGAGCAGTTCTTC. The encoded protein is CASSKWANSSYNEQFF.